This paragraph reports one T cell receptor (beta chain). These data originate in a study of shared clonotypes between healthy human individuals. The CDR3 is 16 residues long. Looked up from germline, CDR1 is SEHNR and CDR2 is FQNEAQ (reference sequence). Trimming pared 4 bases from V and 0 bases from J, leaving 16 bases between. Naivety among CD8 cells was defined by CD45RO negativity and positive CCR7 selection, thereby excluding terminally differentiated effector memory CD45RA+ cells. Assay: immunoSEQ multiplex PCR; the TCRdb copy retains only in-frame clones and omits some. The data hold approximately 1.9 million clones, with around 93% observed a single time.

The gene calls are TRBV7-9 and TRBJ2-7; D is tentatively TRBD1 or TRBD2 (5 bases each). This clonotype was obtained from a man aged 18-30 years in good health. Some clones in this sample may be carry-over from other donors' samples. The sequenced sample consisted of naive CD8+ T cells from PBMCs. This CDR3 is CASSSSGGTDSYEQYF. CDR3 coding DNA: TGTGCCAGCAGCTCCAGTGGGGGAACCGACTCCTACGAGCAGTACTTC.